The present T cell receptor beta chain was sequenced within a study of radiation and T cells in renal cell carcinoma (dated by TCRdb to about 2020). Notes on the research overall: Samples were obtained from a clinical trial, in which 15 Gy stereotactic body radiation therapy was delivered to primary renal cell carcinomas and nephrectomy was performed 4 weeks later. In total, some 52 samples underwent TCR beta sequencing: around 25 tumors plus 27 peripheral blood samples. A total of 4,016,671 unique CDR3 nucleotide sequences, encoding 2,500,000 or so unique CDR3 amino acid sequences, were found across all 50 or so samples.

Comments on this clone: No antigen is known for it. The sample holds no much larger clone one base away, and base qualities are not on file.

V and J are truncated by 3 bases and 1 base respectively, leaving an intervening sequence of 7 bases. The CDR3 contains 15 residues, cysteine and phenylalanine counted. Just CDR3 DNA is preserved here, 45 bases in frame from base 1. CDR1 and CDR2 were assigned from the germline V gene as KGHSH and LQKENI. What this sample's time point label stands for: baseline pretreatment blood. According to the study, the label for this sample's treatment or condition signals: 15 Gy SBRT to primary tumor, nephrectomy 4 weeks later. To track tumor-enriched clonotypes, serial peripheral blood was sampled from radiation-treated patients at baseline and at 2 weeks and 4 weeks after SBRT. Renal cell carcinoma with clear cell pathology was present in all patients. The QIAamp DNA Blood Mini Kit (Qiagen) was used to prepare genomic DNA for TCR sequencing. The analyses included just those samples that passed every quality control check.

What the study reported, not specific to this receptor: Dynamics of the blood repertoire were not tracked past 4 weeks after treatment. With a single-armed trial design, the study had no way to address how radiation dose or scheduling affects the TCR repertoire. Because pretreatment tumor biopsies were not available, the baseline intratumoral presence of clonotypes could not be determined. In blood, the top tumor clonotypes increased between baseline and 2 weeks post-radiation and then shrank by 4 weeks, which suggests that tumor-resident clones expanded only transiently.

TCR beta libraries were generated from genomic DNA with the immunoSEQ kit, following the manufacturer's recommendations. Library preparation used a first multiplex PCR with proprietary primers, then a second PCR adding unique barcodes, with bead cleanups after each round. A positive control reaction and a negative control reaction, both provided in the kit, were run with every batch of samples. The final libraries underwent checking on an Agilent 4200 TapeStation D1000 ScreenTape, volumetric pooling, and quantification by qPCR. Sequencing was performed on an Illumina NextSeq500 with a MidOutput 150-cycle cartridge, and 156 Read1 and 15 Index1 cycles were run with kit custom primers. The pooled library was loaded at 0.8 to 1 pM, and approximately 20% PhiX control was spiked in. The paper's data handling went like this. Vendor-processed data were analyzed in R, with a clonotype defined as all T cells sharing the same CDR3 nucleotide sequence. For clone abundance analyses, frequencies were normalized to the 10,000 most abundant clones in each sample. Public T cell clones, which averaged fewer than five per sample, were excluded before analysis. An abundance difference of at least 32-fold between compartments was the criterion for calling clonotypes tumor-enriched or baseline blood-enriched. Clonotypes expanded or contracted between blood time points were identified with a beta-binomial differential abundance model. Tumor-blood repertoire similarity was measured with the Baroni-Urbani and Buser coefficient, and group comparisons used two-tailed Wilcoxon tests in R. The table comes from immuneACCESS by way of TCRdb, which keeps in-frame sequences with V and J called. Part of the clones is missing from these tables; in studies checked, under half for an unresolved V gene and the rest for unknown reasons. V and J calls plus clone size are reproduced from that table; the DNA served to infer D and trimming. The table for this sample lists some 100,000 clones; 70% to 85% of them were counted only once. The ten largest clones capture roughly 6% of the sample.

The rearranged segments are TRBV18 and TRBJ2-6; too little of a D gene remains to name it. This sequence originates from a man between 60 and 70 years old with renal cell carcinoma. Sequenced here: blood, sampled from a patient whose treatment included radiotherapy and nephrectomy. The nucleotide sequence is given as TGTGCCAGCTCACCGCTAAATTCTGGGGCCAACGTCCTGACTTTC. Translated, it reads CASSPLNSGANVLTF.